These T cell receptor beta chains were read from a single sample in a study of cytomegalovirus exposure and HLA in healthy donors. Some clones are missing from TCRdb's copy, which holds only in-frame ones; the method was immunoSEQ multiplex PCR. The data contain 150,000 to 200,000 clones, about 80% of them singletons. Sequenced input: PBMCs. The receptors here all came from a woman aged 25 to 39 in good health and CMV-seropositive. Both conserved end residues are part of each CDR3. D genes are given only for firm matches. Clone size, where shown, is once, few, many, or a class for clones that have expanded.

J gene: TRBJ2-1
V gene: TRBV13
clone size: -
D gene: TRBD2
CDR3 DNA: TGTGCCAGCAGCCCTCCCAGCGGGAGAAGCAAGTTCTTC
CDR3 protein: CASSPPSGRSKFF

J gene: TRBJ1-1
V gene: TRBV11-2
clone size: once
D gene: TRBD1
CDR3 DNA: TGTGCCAGCAGCTTAGGTCTCGGGACAGGGTATCCTGAAGCTTTCTTT
CDR3 protein: CASSLGLGTGYPEAFF

J gene: TRBJ1-1
V gene: TRBV5-1
clone size: -
D gene: -
CDR3 DNA: TGCGCCAGCAGCTTGGTAGGGGCGGACACTGAAGCTTTCTTT
CDR3 protein: CASSLVGADTEAFF

J gene: TRBJ2-7
V gene: TRBV4-2
clone size: -
D gene: TRBD2
CDR3 DNA: TGTGCCAGCAGCCAAAGTAGCGGGGGGCAGTACGAGCAGTACTTC
CDR3 protein: CASSQSSGGQYEQYF

J gene: TRBJ1-2
V gene: TRBV27
clone size: -
D gene: -
CDR3 DNA: TGTGCCAGCAGTTTAGGAGGGCTAGGTAGCTACACCTTC
CDR3 protein: CASSLGGLGSYTF

J gene: TRBJ2-1
V gene: TRBV12-5
clone size: -
D gene: -
CDR3 DNA: TGTGCTAGTGGCCTACAGGCAGCTAGCTACAATGAGCAGTTCTTC
CDR3 protein: CASGLQAASYNEQFF

J gene: TRBJ2-2
V gene: TRBV21-1
clone size: -
D gene: -
CDR3 DNA: TGTGCCAGCAGCATCCCTAGCGGGGAGAACACCGGGGAGCTGTTTTTT
CDR3 protein: CASSIPSGENTGELFF

J gene: TRBJ2-7
V gene: TRBV29-1
clone size: -
D gene: TRBD1
CDR3 DNA: TGCAGCGTTGCTCCAACGGACAGGGGGTGGTACGAGCAGTACTTC
CDR3 protein: CSVAPTDRGWYEQYF

J gene: TRBJ1-2
V gene: TRBV6-5
clone size: few
D gene: -
CDR3 DNA: TGTGCCAGCAGTTACTCGGGGGGGGAGAGGGGTGGCTACACCTTC
CDR3 protein: CASSYSGGERGGYTF

J gene: TRBJ2-5
V gene: TRBV5-1
clone size: -
D gene: -
CDR3 DNA: TGCGCCAGCAGCTTGATATCTAAAGGGGCCCAGAGTGAGACCCAGTACTTC
CDR3 protein: CASSLISKGAQSETQYF

J gene: TRBJ2-5
V gene: TRBV4-3
clone size: once
D gene: TRBD1
CDR3 DNA: TGCGCCAGCAGCCAAGATCCGGACAGGGGGGAGACCCAGTACTTC
CDR3 protein: CASSQDPDRGETQYF

J gene: TRBJ2-7
V gene: TRBV5-1
clone size: -
D gene: TRBD1
CDR3 DNA: TGCGCCAGCAGCTTAGGGACAGACTACGAGCAGTACTTC
CDR3 protein: CASSLGTDYEQYF

J gene: TRBJ2-1
V gene: TRBV6-1
clone size: few
D gene: TRBD2
CDR3 DNA: TGTGCCAGCAGTGACGGGGCGGGACTAGTTGGCAATGAGCAGTTCTTC
CDR3 protein: CASSDGAGLVGNEQFF

J gene: TRBJ2-1
V gene: TRBV4-1
clone size: -
D gene: -
CDR3 DNA: TGCGCCAGCAGCGGCGGGGGCACGGGCTCCTACAATGAGCAGTTCTTC
CDR3 protein: CASSGGGTGSYNEQFF

J gene: TRBJ2-2
V gene: TRBV5-1
clone size: -
D gene: -
CDR3 DNA: TGCGCCAGCAGCTCGGCAACAGCCTCGAACACCGGGGAGCTGTTTTTT
CDR3 protein: CASSSATASNTGELFF

J gene: TRBJ1-1
V gene: TRBV9
clone size: -
D gene: TRBD1
CDR3 DNA: TGTGCCAGCAGCGACGATCAACAGGGGTTGAACACTGAAGCTTTCTTT
CDR3 protein: CASSDDQQGLNTEAFF

J gene: TRBJ2-5
V gene: TRBV7-7
clone size: -
D gene: -
CDR3 DNA: TGTGCCAGCAGCTTAGCAGCCAGGGGCCAAGAGACCCAGTACTTC
CDR3 protein: CASSLAARGQETQYF

J gene: TRBJ1-1
V gene: TRBV7-6
clone size: -
D gene: -
CDR3 DNA: TGTGCCAGCAGCTCCAGGGGACCCAACACTGAAGCTTTCTTT
CDR3 protein: CASSSRGPNTEAFF

J gene: TRBJ1-2
V gene: TRBV11-2
clone size: -
D gene: -
CDR3 DNA: TGTGCCAGCACTCCTAGGGGCTCCCCCTATGGCTACACCTTC
CDR3 protein: CASTPRGSPYGYTF

J gene: TRBJ1-2
V gene: TRBV7-2
clone size: -
D gene: TRBD1
CDR3 DNA: TGTGCCAGCAGCTTAGTTACAGGGGGCTACTATGGCTACACCTTC
CDR3 protein: CASSLVTGGYYGYTF

J gene: TRBJ2-1
V gene: TRBV27
clone size: few
D gene: -
CDR3 DNA: TGTGCCAGCCGGCGGGGGCCTAATGAGCAGTTCTTC
CDR3 protein: CASRRGPNEQFF

J gene: TRBJ2-1
V gene: TRBV5-6
clone size: -
D gene: TRBD2
CDR3 DNA: TGTGCCAGCAGCTCCGGACTAGCGGGAGTAAGCAATGAGCAGTTCTTC
CDR3 protein: CASSSGLAGVSNEQFF

J gene: TRBJ2-3
V gene: TRBV9
clone size: -
D gene: -
CDR3 DNA: TGTGCCAGCAGTGTCGGCGGGATTAGCACAGATACGCAGTATTTT
CDR3 protein: CASSVGGISTDTQYF

J gene: TRBJ2-7
V gene: TRBV9
clone size: -
D gene: TRBD1
CDR3 DNA: TGTGCCAGCAGCGTAGGGGACAGGAGCGTTTACGAGCAGTACTTC
CDR3 protein: CASSVGDRSVYEQYF

J gene: TRBJ1-2
V gene: TRBV7-2
clone size: -
D gene: -
CDR3 DNA: TGTGCCAGCAGCCCCACCGGGACAAACTATGGCTACACCTTC
CDR3 protein: CASSPTGTNYGYTF

J gene: TRBJ1-2
V gene: TRBV4-1
clone size: -
D gene: -
CDR3 DNA: TGCGCCAGCAGCCACCCGACAAGGAAGACCTATGGCTACACCTTC
CDR3 protein: CASSHPTRKTYGYTF

J gene: TRBJ1-5
V gene: TRBV19
clone size: -
D gene: TRBD1
CDR3 DNA: TGTGCCAGTAGTACAGGGCGTACAGGGGGCAATCAGCCCCAGCATTTT
CDR3 protein: CASSTGRTGGNQPQHF

J gene: TRBJ2-3
V gene: TRBV6-5
clone size: -
D gene: TRBD2
CDR3 DNA: TGTGCCAGCAGTTTAGGACTAGCGGGAGGCACAGATACGCAGTATTTT
CDR3 protein: CASSLGLAGGTDTQYF

J gene: TRBJ1-1
V gene: TRBV5-1
clone size: -
D gene: -
CDR3 DNA: TGCGCCAGCAGGCGCAACAGGGAGTTTGCTGAAGCTTTCTTT
CDR3 protein: CASRRNREFAEAFF

J gene: TRBJ1-1
V gene: TRBV5-4
clone size: few
D gene: TRBD1
CDR3 DNA: TGTGCCAGCAGCTCACGGGGACAGGGGGCTGAAGCTTTCTTT
CDR3 protein: CASSSRGQGAEAFF

J gene: TRBJ1-1
V gene: TRBV5-1
clone size: -
D gene: -
CDR3 DNA: TGCGCCAGCAGCTTGGCCTCGACAGTGAACACTGAAGCTTTCTTT
CDR3 protein: CASSLASTVNTEAFF